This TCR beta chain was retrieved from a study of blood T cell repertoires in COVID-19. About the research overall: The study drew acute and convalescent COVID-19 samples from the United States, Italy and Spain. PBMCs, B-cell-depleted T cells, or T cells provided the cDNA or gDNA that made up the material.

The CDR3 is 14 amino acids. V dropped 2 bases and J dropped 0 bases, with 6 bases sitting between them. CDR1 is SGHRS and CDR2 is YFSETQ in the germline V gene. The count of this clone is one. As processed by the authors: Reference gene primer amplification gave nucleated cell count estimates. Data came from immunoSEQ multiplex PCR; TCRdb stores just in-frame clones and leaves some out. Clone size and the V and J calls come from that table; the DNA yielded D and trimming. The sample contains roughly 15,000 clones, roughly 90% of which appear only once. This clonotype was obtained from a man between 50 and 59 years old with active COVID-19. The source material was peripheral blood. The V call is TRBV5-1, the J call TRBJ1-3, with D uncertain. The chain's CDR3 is CASSLGSSGNTIYF. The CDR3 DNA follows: TGCGCCAGCAGCTTAGGGAGCTCTGGAAACACCATATATTTT. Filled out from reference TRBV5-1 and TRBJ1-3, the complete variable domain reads KAGVTQTPRYLIKTRGQQVTLSCSPISGHRSVSWYQQTPGQGLQFLFEYFSETQRNKGNFPGRFSGRQFSNSRSEMNVSTLELGDSALYLCASSLGSSGNTIYFGEGSWLTVV.